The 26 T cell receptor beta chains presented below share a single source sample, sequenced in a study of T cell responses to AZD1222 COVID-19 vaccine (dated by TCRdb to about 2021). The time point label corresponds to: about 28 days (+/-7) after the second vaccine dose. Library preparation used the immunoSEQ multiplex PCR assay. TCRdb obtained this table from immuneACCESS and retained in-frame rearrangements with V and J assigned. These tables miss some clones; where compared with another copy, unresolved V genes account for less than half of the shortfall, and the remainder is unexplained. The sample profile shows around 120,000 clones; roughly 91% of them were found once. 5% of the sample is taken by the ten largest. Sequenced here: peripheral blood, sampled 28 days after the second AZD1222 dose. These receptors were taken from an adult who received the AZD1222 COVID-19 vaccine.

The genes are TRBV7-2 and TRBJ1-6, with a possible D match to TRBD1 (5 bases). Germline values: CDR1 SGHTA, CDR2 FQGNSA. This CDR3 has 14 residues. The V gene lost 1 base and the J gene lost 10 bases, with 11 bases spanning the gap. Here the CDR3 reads CASSLGGAESPLHF. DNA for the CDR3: TGTGCCAGCAGCTTAGGCGGGGCTGAGTCACCCCTCCACTTT.

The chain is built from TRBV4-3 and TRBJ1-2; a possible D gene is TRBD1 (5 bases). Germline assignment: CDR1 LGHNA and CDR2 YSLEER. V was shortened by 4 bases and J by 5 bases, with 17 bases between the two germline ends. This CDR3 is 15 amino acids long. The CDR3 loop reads CASSPHRDGYYGYTF. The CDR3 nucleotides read TGCGCCAGCAGCCCACACCGGGACGGGTATTATGGCTACACCTTC.

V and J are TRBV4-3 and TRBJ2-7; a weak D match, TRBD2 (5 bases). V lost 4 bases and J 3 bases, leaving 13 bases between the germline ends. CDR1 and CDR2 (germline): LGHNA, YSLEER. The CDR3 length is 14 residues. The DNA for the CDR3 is TGCGCCAGCAGCCGCGGTTACGGGGACTACGAGCAGTACTTC. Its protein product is CASSRGYGDYEQYF.

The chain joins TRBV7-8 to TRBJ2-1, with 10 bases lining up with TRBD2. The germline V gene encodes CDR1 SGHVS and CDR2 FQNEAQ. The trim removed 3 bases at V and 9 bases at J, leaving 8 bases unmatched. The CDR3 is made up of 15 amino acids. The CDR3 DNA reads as TGTGCCAGCAGCTTCAGAACTAGCGGGGATGGTGAGCAGTTCTTC. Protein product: CASSFRTSGDGEQFF.

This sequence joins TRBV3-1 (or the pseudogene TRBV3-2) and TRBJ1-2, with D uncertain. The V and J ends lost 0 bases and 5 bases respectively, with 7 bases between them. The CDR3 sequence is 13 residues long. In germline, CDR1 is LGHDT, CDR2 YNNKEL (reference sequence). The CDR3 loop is CASSQELRYGYTF. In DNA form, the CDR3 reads TGTGCCAGCAGCCAAGAGCTACGATATGGCTACACCTTC.

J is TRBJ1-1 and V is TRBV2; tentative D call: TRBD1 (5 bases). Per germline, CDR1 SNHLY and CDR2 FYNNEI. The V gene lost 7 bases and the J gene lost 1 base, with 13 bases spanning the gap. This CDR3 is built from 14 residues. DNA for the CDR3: TGTGCCAGCAACCTCGGGGCGCGGAACACTGAAGCTTTCTTT. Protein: CASNLGARNTEAFF.

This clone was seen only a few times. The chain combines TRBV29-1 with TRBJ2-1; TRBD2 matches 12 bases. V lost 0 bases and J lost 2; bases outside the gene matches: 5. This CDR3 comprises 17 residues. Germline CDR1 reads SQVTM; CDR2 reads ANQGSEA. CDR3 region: CSVEDLASGRAYNEQFF. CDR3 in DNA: TGCAGCGTTGAAGATTTAGCTAGCGGGAGGGCCTACAATGAGCAGTTCTTC.

The CDR3 region has the DNA TGTGCCAGCAGCCAAGGGACAGGGGGGCAAGAGACCCAGTACTTC. Its translation: CASSQGTGGQETQYF. V is TRBV3-1 (or the pseudogene TRBV3-2) and J is TRBJ2-5; 10 nucleotides match TRBD1. V gave up 1 base and J gave up 2 bases; unmatched junction bases: 1. CDR3 length: 15 residues. CDR1 and CDR2 (germline): LGHDT, YNNKEL (reference sequence).

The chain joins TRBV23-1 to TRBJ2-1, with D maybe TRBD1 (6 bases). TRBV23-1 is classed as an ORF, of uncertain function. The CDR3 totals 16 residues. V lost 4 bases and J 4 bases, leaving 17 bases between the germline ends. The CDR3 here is CASSPMDPGVYNEQFF. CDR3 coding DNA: TGCGCCAGCAGTCCTATGGATCCAGGGGTTTACAATGAGCAGTTCTTC.

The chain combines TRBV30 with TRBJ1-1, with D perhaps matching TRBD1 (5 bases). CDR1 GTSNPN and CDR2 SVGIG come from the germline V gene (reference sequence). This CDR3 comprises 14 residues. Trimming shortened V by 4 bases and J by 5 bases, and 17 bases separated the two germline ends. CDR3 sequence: CAWISGQGLTEAFF. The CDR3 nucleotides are TGTGCCTGGATCTCTGGTCAGGGCTTAACTGAAGCTTTCTTT. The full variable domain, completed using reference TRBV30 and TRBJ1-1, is SQTIHQWPATLVQPVGSPLSLECTVEGTSNPNLYWYRQAAGRGLQLLFYSVGIGQISSEVPQNLSASRPQDRQFILSSKKLLLSDSGFYLCAWISGQGLTEAFFGQGTRLTVV.

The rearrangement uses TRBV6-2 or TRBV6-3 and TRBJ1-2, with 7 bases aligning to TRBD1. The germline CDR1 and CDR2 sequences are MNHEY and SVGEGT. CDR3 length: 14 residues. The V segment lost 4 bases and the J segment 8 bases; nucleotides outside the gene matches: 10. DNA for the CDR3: TGTGCCAGCAGTTTTACTGACAGGGAAGGCGGCTACACCTTC. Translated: CASSFTDREGGYTF.

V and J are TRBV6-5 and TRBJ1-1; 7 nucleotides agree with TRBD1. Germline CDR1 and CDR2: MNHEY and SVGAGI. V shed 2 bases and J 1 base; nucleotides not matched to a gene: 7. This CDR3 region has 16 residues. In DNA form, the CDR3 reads TGTGCCAGCAGTTACCTGGGGACAGCGACGAACACTGAAGCTTTCTTT. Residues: CASSYLGTATNTEAFF.

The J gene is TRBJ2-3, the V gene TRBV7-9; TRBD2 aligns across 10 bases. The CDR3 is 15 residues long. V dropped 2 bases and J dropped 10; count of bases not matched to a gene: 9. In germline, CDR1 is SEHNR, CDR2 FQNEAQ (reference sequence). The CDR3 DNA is TGTGCCAGCAGCTTATCCGACCTAGCGGGAGTGGCGCAGTATTTT. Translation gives CASSLSDLAGVAQYF.

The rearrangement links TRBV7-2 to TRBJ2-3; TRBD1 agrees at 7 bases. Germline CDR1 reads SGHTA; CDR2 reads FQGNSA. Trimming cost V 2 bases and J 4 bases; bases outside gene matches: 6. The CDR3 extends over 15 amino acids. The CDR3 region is CASSLRDRAADTQYF. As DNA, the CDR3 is TGTGCCAGCAGCTTACGAGACAGGGCCGCAGATACGCAGTATTTT.

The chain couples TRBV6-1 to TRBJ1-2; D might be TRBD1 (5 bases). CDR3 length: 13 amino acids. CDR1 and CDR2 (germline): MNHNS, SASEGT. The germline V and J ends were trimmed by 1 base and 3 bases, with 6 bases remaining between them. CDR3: CASSEGGDYGYTF. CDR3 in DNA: TGTGCCAGCAGTGAAGGGGGCGACTATGGCTACACCTTC.

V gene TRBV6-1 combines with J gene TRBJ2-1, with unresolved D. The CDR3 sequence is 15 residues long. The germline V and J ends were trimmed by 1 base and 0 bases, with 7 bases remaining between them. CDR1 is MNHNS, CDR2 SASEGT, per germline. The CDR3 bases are TGTGCCAGCAGTGAAGGAGCTAGCTCCTACAATGAGCAGTTCTTC. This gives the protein CASSEGASSYNEQFF.

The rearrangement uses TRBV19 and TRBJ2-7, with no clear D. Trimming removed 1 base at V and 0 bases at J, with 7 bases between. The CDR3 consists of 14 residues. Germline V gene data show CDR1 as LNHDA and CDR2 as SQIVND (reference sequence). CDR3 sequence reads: CASSIVPNSYEQYF. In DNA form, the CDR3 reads TGTGCCAGTAGTATAGTCCCCAACTCCTACGAGCAGTACTTC.

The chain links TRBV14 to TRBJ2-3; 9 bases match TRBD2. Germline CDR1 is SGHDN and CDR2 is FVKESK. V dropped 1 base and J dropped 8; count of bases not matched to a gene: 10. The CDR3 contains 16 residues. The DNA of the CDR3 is TGTGCCAGCAGCCAAGTTCTAGCGGGGCCTACTGGTACGCAGTATTTT. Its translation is CASSQVLAGPTGTQYF.

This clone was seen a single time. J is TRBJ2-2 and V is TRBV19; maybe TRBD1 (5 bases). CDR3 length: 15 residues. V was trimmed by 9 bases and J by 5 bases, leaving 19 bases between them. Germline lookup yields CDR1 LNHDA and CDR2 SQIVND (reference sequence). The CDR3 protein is CASTMVRTGTGELFF. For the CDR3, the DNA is TGTGCCAGCACTATGGTGCGAACAGGTACCGGGGAGCTGTTTTTT.

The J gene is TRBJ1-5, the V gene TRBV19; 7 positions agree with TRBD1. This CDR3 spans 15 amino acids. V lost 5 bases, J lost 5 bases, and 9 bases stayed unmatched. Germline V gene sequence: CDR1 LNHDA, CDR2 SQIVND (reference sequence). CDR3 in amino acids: CASSGRGGSDQPQHF. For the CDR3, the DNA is TGTGCCAGTAGTGGAAGAGGGGGCTCAGATCAGCCCCAGCATTTT.

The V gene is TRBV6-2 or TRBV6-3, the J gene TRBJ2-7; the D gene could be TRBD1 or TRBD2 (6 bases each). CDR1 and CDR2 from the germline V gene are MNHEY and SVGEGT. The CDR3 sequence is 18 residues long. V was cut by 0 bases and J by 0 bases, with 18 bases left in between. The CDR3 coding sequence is TGTGCCAGCAGTTACTCGATTAGGAGAGGGGGGAGCTCCTACGAGCAGTACTTC. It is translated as CASSYSIRRGGSSYEQYF.

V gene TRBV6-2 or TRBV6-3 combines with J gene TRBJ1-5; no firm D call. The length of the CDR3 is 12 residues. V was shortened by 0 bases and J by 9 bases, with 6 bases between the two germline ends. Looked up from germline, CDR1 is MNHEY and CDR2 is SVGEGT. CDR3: CASSYSLWPQHF. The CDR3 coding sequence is TGTGCCAGCAGTTACTCGCTCTGGCCCCAGCATTTT.

CDR3 DNA sequence: TGTGCCAGCAGCGTAGGGAGTAGCGGCTCCTACGAGCAGTACTTC. This translates into CASSVGSSGSYEQYF. The chain links TRBV9 to TRBJ2-7, with D perhaps matching TRBD2 (6 bases). There are 15 residues in the CDR3. Trimming removed 0 bases from V and 0 bases from J, with 10 bases in between. CDR1 SGDLS and CDR2 YYNGEE come from the germline V gene.

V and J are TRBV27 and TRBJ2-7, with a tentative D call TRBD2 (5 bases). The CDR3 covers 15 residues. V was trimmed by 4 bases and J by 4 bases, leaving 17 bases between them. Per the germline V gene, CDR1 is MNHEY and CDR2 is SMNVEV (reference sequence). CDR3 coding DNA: TGTGCCAGCAGTTCCCCGGGGAGCGTGGGGTACGAGCAGTACTTC. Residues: CASSSPGSVGYEQYF.

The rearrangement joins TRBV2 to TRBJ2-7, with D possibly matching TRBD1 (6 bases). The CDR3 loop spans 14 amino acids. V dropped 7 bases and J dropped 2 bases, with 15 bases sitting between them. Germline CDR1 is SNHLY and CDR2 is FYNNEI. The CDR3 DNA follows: TGTGCCAGCATTGGTACCTGGACAGCCTACGAGCAGTACTTC. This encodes CASIGTWTAYEQYF. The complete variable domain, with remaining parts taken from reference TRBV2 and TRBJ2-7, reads EPEVTQTPSHQVTQMGQEVILRCVPISNHLYFYWYRQILGQKVEFLVSFYNNEISEKSEIFDDQFSVERPDGSNFTLKIRSTKLEDSAMYFCASIGTWTAYEQYFGPGTRLTVT.

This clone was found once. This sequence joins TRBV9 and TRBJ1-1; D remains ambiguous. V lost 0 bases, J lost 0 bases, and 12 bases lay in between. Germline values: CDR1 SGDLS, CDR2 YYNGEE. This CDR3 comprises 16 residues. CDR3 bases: TGTGCCAGCAGCGTAGTACCTCAGAGACTGAACACTGAAGCTTTCTTT. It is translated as CASSVVPQRLNTEAFF.